Below are 4 T cell receptor beta chains sequenced from a single sample in a study of OX40 agonist ivuxolimab in advanced cancers. The assay was immunoSEQ multiplex PCR, and TCRdb's table has in-frame clones only and misses some. Among roughly 150,000 clones listed, roughly 94% were seen once. The sequencing used CD4+ or CD8+ T cells sorted from blood, collected in a trial of the OX40 agonist ivuxolimab. These TCRs come from an adult with an advanced solid tumor such as melanoma, head and neck, liver or kidney cancer.

The chain uses TRBV10-3 and TRBJ2-5; D is undetermined. Trimming took off 8 bases at V and 1 base at J, with 11 bases between the two ends. The CDR3 loop spans 13 amino acids. Germline loops: CDR1 ENHRY, CDR2 SYGVKD. This CDR3 reads CAIGSYAQETQYF. Written as DNA, the CDR3 is TGTGCCATCGGTAGCTATGCCCAAGAGACCCAGTACTTC.

This clone has only a few counts. The CDR3 loop is CASTDSGGLYNEQFF. For the CDR3, the DNA is TGCGCCAGCACTGATAGCGGGGGGCTTTACAATGAGCAGTTCTTC. J is TRBJ2-1 and V is TRBV10-2, with TRBD2 matching 10 bases. The CDR3 consists of 15 residues. Germline-derived CDR1 and CDR2 are WSHSY and SAAADI. J gave up 4 bases and V 7 bases, and 7 bases lay outside the gene matches.

In DNA form, the CDR3 reads TGTGCCAGCAGCCCTACCAGGACAGGGTCGATTTGGGACAATCAGCCCCAGCATTTT. It translates to CASSPTRTGSIWDNQPQHF. The genes are TRBV7-9 and TRBJ1-5; the match to TRBD1 covers 8 bases. Trimming at V came to 5 bases and at J to 3 bases, leaving 18 bases not matched to a gene. The V gene's germline CDR1 is SEHNR and CDR2 FQNEAQ (reference sequence). CDR3 length: 19 amino acids. The whole variable domain, filled in from reference TRBV7-9 and TRBJ1-5, reads DTGVSQNPRHKITKRGQNVTFRCDPISEHNRLYWYRQTLGQGPEFLTYFQNEAQLEKSRLLSDRFSAERPKGSFSTLEIQRTEQGDSAMYLCASSPTRTGSIWDNQPQHFGDGTRLSIL.

The sample holds one count of this clone. V and J are TRBV9 and TRBJ1-2, with 8 positions matching TRBD1. V trimming: 4 bases; J trimming: 8 bases; junction bases outside the gene matches: 13. CDR1 is SGDLS and CDR2 is YYNGEE in the germline V gene. The CDR3 covers 15 residues. The CDR3 bases are TGTGCCAGCAGCTATGGACAGGGAGGATCGTTAGGCTACACCTTC. Translation: CASSYGQGGSLGYTF. Using reference TRBV9 and TRBJ1-2 for the parts outside the CDR3, the full variable domain is DSGVTQTPKHLITATGQRVTLRCSPRSGDLSVYWYQQSLDQGLQFLIQYYNGEERAKGNILERFSAQQFPDLHSELNLSSLELGDSALYFCASSYGQGGSLGYTFGSGTRLTVV.